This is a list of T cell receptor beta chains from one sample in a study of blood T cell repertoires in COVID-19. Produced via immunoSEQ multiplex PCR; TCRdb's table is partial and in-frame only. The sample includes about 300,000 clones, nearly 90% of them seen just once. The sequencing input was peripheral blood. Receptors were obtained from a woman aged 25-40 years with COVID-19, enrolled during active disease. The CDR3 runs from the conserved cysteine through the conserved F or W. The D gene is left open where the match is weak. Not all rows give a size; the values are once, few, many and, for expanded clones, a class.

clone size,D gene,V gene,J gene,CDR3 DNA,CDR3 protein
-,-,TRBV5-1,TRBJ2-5,TGCGCCAGCAGCTTTCAAACAGACAACCAAGAGACCCAGTACTTC,CASSFQTDNQETQYF
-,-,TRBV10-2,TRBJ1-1,TGCGCCATCTATGTGAACACTGAAGCTTTCTTT,CAIYVNTEAFF
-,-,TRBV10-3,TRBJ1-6,TGTGCCATCAGTGATAGACAGGATAATTCACCCCTCCACTTT,CAISDRQDNSPLHF
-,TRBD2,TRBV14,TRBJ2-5,TGTGCCAGCAGCCTATTCCTACGGGACTACCAACTCCAAGAGACCCAGTACTTC,CASSLFLRDYQLQETQYF
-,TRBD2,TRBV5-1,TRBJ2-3,TGCGCCAGCAGCTTTAGCGGGGGGGCTTCAGATACGCAGTATTTT,CASSFSGGASDTQYF
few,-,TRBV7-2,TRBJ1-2,TGTGCCAGCAGCTTAGATTATTCGACAGGTGCGGGCTACACCTTC,CASSLDYSTGAGYTF
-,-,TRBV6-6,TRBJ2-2,TGTGCCAGCAGCTCGACAGGCTTGGAGCTGTTTTTT,CASSSTGLELFF
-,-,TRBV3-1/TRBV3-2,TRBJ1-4,TGTGCCAGCAGCCAAGACGCTGGGAGCGAAAAACTGTTTTTT,CASSQDAGSEKLFF
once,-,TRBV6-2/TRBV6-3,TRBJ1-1,TGTGCCAGCGGCCAGAGGGTTACTGAAGCTTTCTTT,CASGQRVTEAFF
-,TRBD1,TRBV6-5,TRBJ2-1,TGTGCCAGCAGTACCCGACAGGGGGCGGGAAATGAGCAGTTCTTC,CASSTRQGAGNEQFF
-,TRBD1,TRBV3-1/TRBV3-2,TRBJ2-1,TGTGCCAGCAGCCAAGGGACAGGGATAGGAGAGCAGTTCTTC,CASSQGTGIGEQFF
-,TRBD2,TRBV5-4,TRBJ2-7,TGTGCCAGCAGCGCAGGACTAGCCGCCGACGAGCAGTACTTC,CASSAGLAADEQYF
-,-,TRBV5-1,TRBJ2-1,TGCGCCAGCACCCGGTCGAGCTCCTACAATGAGCAGTTCTTC,CASTRSSSYNEQFF
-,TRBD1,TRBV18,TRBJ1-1,TGTGCCAGCTCACCCTTAGACAGGGGTTGGACTGAAGCTTTCTTT,CASSPLDRGWTEAFF
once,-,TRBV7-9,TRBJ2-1,TGTGCCAGCAGCCGCGCCTCCGGGCCCCAGGGGGAGCAGTTCTTC,CASSRASGPQGEQFF
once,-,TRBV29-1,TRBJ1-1,TGCAGCGTTGAAGGTACCAGGCGATCGAACACTGAAGCTTTCTTT,CSVEGTRRSNTEAFF
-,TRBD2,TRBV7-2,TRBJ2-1,TGTGCCAGCAGCCTAATGGGGAGGGGATACTACAATGAGCAGTTCTTC,CASSLMGRGYYNEQFF
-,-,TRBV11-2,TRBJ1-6,TGTGCCAGCAGCGTCGGGACACTATATAATTCACCCCTCCACTTT,CASSVGTLYNSPLHF
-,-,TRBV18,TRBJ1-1,TGTGCCAGCTCATCTCTGGAGGGCTCCACTGAAGCTTTCTTT,CASSSLEGSTEAFF
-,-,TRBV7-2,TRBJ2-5,TGTGCCAGCAGCTTAGTTGGAGGGAATCAGGTCGAGACCCAGTACTTC,CASSLVGGNQVETQYF
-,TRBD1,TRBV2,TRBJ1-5,TGTGCCAGCAATCGGGACAGGGTCAATCAGCCCCAGCATTTT,CASNRDRVNQPQHF
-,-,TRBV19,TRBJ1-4,TGTGCCAGTAGTCCCCAGTATAATGAAAAACTGTTTTTT,CASSPQYNEKLFF
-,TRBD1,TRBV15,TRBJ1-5,TGTGCCACCAGAAAACGGACAGGGAATCATCAGCCCCAGCATTTT,CATRKRTGNHQPQHF
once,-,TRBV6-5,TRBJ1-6,TGTGCCAGCAGGCAATCCGGGACACAAAATTCACCCCTCCACTTT,CASRQSGTQNSPLHF
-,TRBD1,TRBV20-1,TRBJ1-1,TGCAGTGTAAGACAGGGCCCTGAAGCTTTCTTT,CSVRQGPEAFF
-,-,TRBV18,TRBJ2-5,TGTGCCAGCTCACCAGGGGCTGGAGAGACCCAGTACTTC,CASSPGAGETQYF
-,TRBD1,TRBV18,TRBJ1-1,TGTGCCAGCTCACCATCTAAGGACAGGGCCGGCGGGGACACTGAAGCTTTCTTT,CASSPSKDRAGGDTEAFF
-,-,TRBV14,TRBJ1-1,TGTGCCAGCAGCTCTAGTGGGACTGAAGCTTTCTTT,CASSSSGTEAFF
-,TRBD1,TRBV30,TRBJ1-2,TGTGCCTGGAGTCCTGACTACGGACAGGGGGAGCACTATGGCTACACCTTC,CAWSPDYGQGEHYGYTF
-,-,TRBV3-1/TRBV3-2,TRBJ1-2,TGTGCCAGCAGCCAAGCAGGGATCACCTATGGCTACACCTTC,CASSQAGITYGYTF
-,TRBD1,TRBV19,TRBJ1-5,TGTGCCAGTAGTCCACAGGGGGGGGGTCAGCCCCAGCATTTT,CASSPQGGGQPQHF
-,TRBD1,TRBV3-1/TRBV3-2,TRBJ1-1,TGTGCCAGCAGCCAAAAAAACCGGGACAGCCGGAACACTGAAGCTTTCTTT,CASSQKNRDSRNTEAFF
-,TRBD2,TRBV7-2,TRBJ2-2,TGTGCCAGCAGCTTACGGGGGGTAGTCACCGGGGAGCTGTTTTTT,CASSLRGVVTGELFF
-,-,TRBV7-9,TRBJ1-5,TGTGCCAGCAGCCAGGGGAATCAGCCCCAGCATTTT,CASSQGNQPQHF
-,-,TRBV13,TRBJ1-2,TGTGCCAGCAGTTTCCGACAGGCAAGCTATGGCTACACCTTC,CASSFRQASYGYTF
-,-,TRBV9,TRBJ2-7,TGTGCCAGCAGCGTAGACCCCCAGACCTACGAGCAGTACTTC,CASSVDPQTYEQYF
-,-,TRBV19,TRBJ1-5,TGTGCCAGTAGTACCCCAGGTTGGCGCAATCAGCCCCAGCATTTT,CASSTPGWRNQPQHF
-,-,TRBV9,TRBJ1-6,TGTGCCAGCAGCGTAGCCGATTCACCCCTCCACTTT,CASSVADSPLHF
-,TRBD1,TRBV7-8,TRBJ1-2,TGTGCCAGCAGCCCTGGACAGGGGTATGGCTACACCTTC,CASSPGQGYGYTF
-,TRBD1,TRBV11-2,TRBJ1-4,TGTGCCAGCAGCTTAATGGGACAGGGAGGCAGGAAACTGTTTTTT,CASSLMGQGGRKLFF
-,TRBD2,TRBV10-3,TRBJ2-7,TGTGCCATCAGGGAAACAGCGGGGGGGCGAGACGAGCAGTACTTC,CAIRETAGGRDEQYF
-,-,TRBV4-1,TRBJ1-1,TGCGCCAGCAGCCAAGGCAGGGATAGCACTGAAGCTTTCTTT,CASSQGRDSTEAFF
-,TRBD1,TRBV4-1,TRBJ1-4,TGCGCCAGCAGCCCATTTGTCCCGGGACAGGGCCCTAATGAAAAACTGTTTTTT,CASSPFVPGQGPNEKLFF
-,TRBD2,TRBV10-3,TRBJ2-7,TGTGCCATCAGTGGGACGGCGGCTAGCGGGGGCTTTGGCTACGAGCAGTACTTC,CAISGTAASGGFGYEQYF